The rows below give T cell receptor beta chains drawn from one sample of a study of CD8+ T cells in alopecia areata. Here immunoSEQ multiplex PCR was the method, and the copy in TCRdb shows in-frame clones only, minus some. Here the sample spans more than 150,000 clones, 58% being singletons. The sample was CD8+ T cells sorted from blood, taken at week 24, from a patient treated with tofacitinib. Receptors originate from a human donor with alopecia areata. CDR3s include the opening cysteine and the closing phenylalanine or tryptophan. The D gene is left open where the match is weak. Only some rows state a clone size, as once, few, many or a class for expanded clones.

clone_size j_call d_call v_call cdr3_aa cdr3_nt
NA TRBJ2-3 TRBD2 TRBV10-3 CAIRRVGAGDTDTQYF TGTGCCATCAGGCGTGTTGGAGCGGGGGACACAGATACGCAGTATTTT
NA TRBJ2-4 TRBD2 TRBV29-1 CSVGSSGGGKNIQYF TGCAGCGTCGGGTCTAGCGGGGGGGGCAAAAACATTCAGTACTTC
NA TRBJ2-7 TRBD1 TRBV29-1 CSVEVTGVSFYEQYF TGCAGCGTTGAAGTAACAGGGGTCTCGTTTTACGAGCAGTACTTC
few TRBJ2-3 TRBD1 TRBV5-1 CASSSRTGTSTDTQYF TGCGCCAGCAGCTCCCGGACAGGTACTAGCACAGATACGCAGTATTTT
NA TRBJ1-5 NA TRBV19 CASTPGGRRVGSNQPQHF TGTGCCAGTACCCCCGGGGGTCGGCGGGTTGGGAGCAATCAGCCCCAGCATTTT
few TRBJ2-1 NA TRBV6-6 CATIGGGSKGNEQFF TGTGCCACCATAGGGGGAGGATCCAAGGGGAATGAGCAGTTCTTC
NA TRBJ1-1 TRBD1 TRBV5-1 CASGQGGHEAFF TGCGCCAGCGGACAGGGGGGCCATGAAGCTTTCTTT
few TRBJ2-4 NA TRBV5-6 CASSTGRLAKNIQYF TGTGCCAGCAGCACCGGACGGCTAGCCAAAAACATTCAGTACTTC
NA TRBJ2-7 NA TRBV7-9 CASSLAQGTYEQYF TGTGCCAGCAGCTTAGCGCAGGGTACCTACGAGCAGTACTTC
NA TRBJ2-7 TRBD1 TRBV5-6 CASSFGQGKQYF TGTGCCAGCAGCTTTGGACAGGGCAAGCAGTACTTC
NA TRBJ2-7 NA TRBV7-9 CASSFRRGKYEQYF TGTGCCAGCAGCTTCCGCAGGGGAAAGTACGAGCAGTACTTC
NA TRBJ1-3 NA TRBV6-5 CASRGRNSGNTIYF TGTGCCAGCAGGGGACGGAACTCTGGAAACACCATATATTTT
few TRBJ2-5 NA TRBV13 CASSRIPEAKETQYF TGTGCCAGCAGCCGAATCCCGGAGGCAAAAGAGACCCAGTACTTC